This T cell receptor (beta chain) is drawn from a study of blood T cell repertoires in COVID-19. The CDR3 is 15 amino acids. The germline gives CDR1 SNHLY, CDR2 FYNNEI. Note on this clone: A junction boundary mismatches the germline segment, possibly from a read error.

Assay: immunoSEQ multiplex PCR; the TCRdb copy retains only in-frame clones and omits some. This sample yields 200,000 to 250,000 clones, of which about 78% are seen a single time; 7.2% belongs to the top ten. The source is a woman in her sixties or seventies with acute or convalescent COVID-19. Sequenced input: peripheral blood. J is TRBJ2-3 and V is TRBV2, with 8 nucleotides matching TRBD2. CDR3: CASSEVEVATRTGGF. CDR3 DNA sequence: TGTGCCAGCAGTGAAGTGGAGGTAGCGACGAGGACGGGAGGGTTT.